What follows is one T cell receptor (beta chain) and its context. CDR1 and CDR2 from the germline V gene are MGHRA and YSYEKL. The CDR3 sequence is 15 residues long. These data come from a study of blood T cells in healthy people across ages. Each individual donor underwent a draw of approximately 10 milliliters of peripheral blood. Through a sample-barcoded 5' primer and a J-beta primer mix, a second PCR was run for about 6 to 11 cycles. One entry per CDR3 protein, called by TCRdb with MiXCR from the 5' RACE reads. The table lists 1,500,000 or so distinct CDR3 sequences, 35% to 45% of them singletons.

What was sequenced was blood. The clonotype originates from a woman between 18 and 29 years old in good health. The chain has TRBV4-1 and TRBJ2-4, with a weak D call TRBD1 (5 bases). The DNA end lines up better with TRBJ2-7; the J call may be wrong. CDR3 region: CASSQVPRGAYEQYF. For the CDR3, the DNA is TGCGCCAGCAGCCAAGTCCCCCGTGGGGCTTACGAGCAGTACTTC.